The sequence of this T cell receptor (beta chain) was determined in a study of radiotherapy plus CTLA-4 blockade in lung cancer. The overall study: An objective response was seen in about a sixth of patients, and disease control in about 30%. Regarding the study as a whole: Among reported predictors of response, early blood T cell clone dynamics with interferon-beta performed best.

Those with chemo-refractory metastatic non-small-cell lung cancer were treated with focal radiation combined with CTLA-4 blockade using ipilimumab. Concerning this clone itself: Antigen specificity is unknown.

V shed 0 bases and J shed 5 bases, with 9 bases lying between them. Germline V gives CDR1 SGHRS, CDR2 YFSETQ. The CDR3 consists of 15 residues. Using immunoSEQ multiplex PCR, the repertoire was profiled, and TCRdb retains in-frame clones only, with some absent. The data contain roughly 57,000 clones, roughly 79% of them singletons. V gene TRBV5-1 combines with J gene TRBJ1-6; D uncertain. The TCR was taken from a human donor with non-small cell lung cancer whose response to radiotherapy plus ipilimumab could not be evaluated. The input for sequencing was peripheral blood, taken from a patient treated with radiotherapy plus ipilimumab. The DNA of the CDR3 is TGCGCCAGCAGCTTGGACAGAGTCGATAATTCACCCCTCCACTTT. Amino acid sequence: CASSLDRVDNSPLHF.